This T cell receptor beta chain derives from a study of blood T cell repertoires in COVID-19. Sequenced by immunoSEQ multiplex PCR; TCRdb stores in-frame clones only, minus some. The sample consists of some 53,000 clones, 90% of them appearing once. Trimming shortened V by 0 bases and J by 1 base, and 13 bases separated the two germline ends. There are 16 residues in the CDR3. The specimen was peripheral blood. This sequence was found in a human donor in a cohort sampled during active COVID-19. This chain uses TRBV5-3 with TRBJ1-1; D is unresolved. TRBV5-3 is labeled an ORF, and its function is uncertain. This chain's CDR3 is CARSLVGEGTNTEAFF. Here the CDR3 DNA reads TGTGCCAGAAGCTTGGTTGGGGAGGGTACGAACACTGAAGCTTTCTTT.